These 10 T cell receptor beta chains came from one sample sequenced in a study of beta chain features in type 1 diabetes. Reverse transcribing all isolated RNA meant expressed TCRB transcripts were sequenced. Profiling relied on immunoSEQ multiplex PCR, and the TCRdb table lists in-frame clones only, not all of them. The sample lists under 350,000 clones, approximately 15% occurring once. Study results and caveats: Within each of all four CD4+ subsets, Type 1 diabetes patients had TCRB CDR3s that were moderately but significantly shorter.

These TCRs are of unknown antigen specificity. Input material: naive CD4+ T cells from blood. The receptor set was obtained from a young man with type 1 diabetes.

The chain combines TRBV5-1 with TRBJ2-1; D not certain. The CDR3 has 16 amino acids. Trimming cost V 3 bases and J 0 bases, with 13 bases left between them. Germline CDR1 reads SGHRS; CDR2 reads YFSETQ. CDR3 coding DNA: TGCGCCAGCAGCTCCCCGAGGAGTAGCTCCTACAATGAGCAGTTCTTC. Protein product: CASSSPRSSSYNEQFF.

The chain has TRBV19 and TRBJ2-5, with 7 bases fitting TRBD2. The CDR3 loop spans 15 amino acids. CDR1 and CDR2 (germline): LNHDA, SQIVND (reference sequence). V gave up 3 bases and J gave up 2 bases; unmatched junction bases: 6. CDR3 sequence reads: CASSIGLAAQETQYF. CDR3 nucleotides: TGTGCCAGTAGTATCGGGCTAGCGGCACAAGAGACCCAGTACTTC.

A few counts support this clone. The rearrangement links TRBV18 to TRBJ1-5; 8 nucleotides align to TRBD1. V was pared by 6 bases and J by 7 bases, with 11 bases of the junction left unmatched. Germline V gives CDR1 KGHSH, CDR2 LQKENI. This CDR3 contains 15 residues. This CDR3 is CASSPSGQGEQPQHF. In DNA, the CDR3 is TGTGCCAGCTCTCCCTCAGGACAGGGAGAGCAGCCCCAGCATTTT.

The J gene is TRBJ2-1, the V gene TRBV15; a possible D gene is TRBD1 (6 bases). The CDR3 runs 16 residues. Germline assignment: CDR1 LNHNV and CDR2 YYDKDF (reference sequence). V gave up 1 base and J gave up 6 bases, with 16 bases separating them. CDR3 amino acids: CATSRVPDPRGNEQFF. CDR3 bases: TGTGCCACCAGCAGAGTCCCGGACCCCAGGGGCAATGAGCAGTTCTTC.

V usage is TRBV5-4 and J usage is TRBJ2-7; D possibly corresponds to TRBD2 (5 bases). Germline V CDR1 and CDR2: SGHNT, YYREEE (reference sequence). V lost 2 bases to trimming and J lost 3 bases, with 12 bases between them. There are 14 residues in the CDR3. Here the CDR3 reads CASSLQGRGYEQYF. The CDR3 DNA is TGTGCCAGCAGCTTACAAGGGAGAGGCTACGAGCAGTACTTC.

A few counts support this clone. V gene TRBV5-1 combines with J gene TRBJ2-1; 9 bases map to TRBD2. This CDR3 contains 15 residues. Per the germline V gene, CDR1 is SGHRS and CDR2 is YFSETQ. Germline trimming cut 1 base from V and 6 bases from J; bases unmatched to any gene: 5. The DNA of the CDR3 is TGCGCCAGCAGCTTGCCCCTAGCGGGATTCAATGAGCAGTTCTTC. This gives the protein CASSLPLAGFNEQFF. The full variable domain, rest sourced from reference TRBV5-1 and TRBJ2-1, is KAGVTQTPRYLIKTRGQQVTLSCSPISGHRSVSWYQQTPGQGLQFLFEYFSETQRNKGNFPGRFSGRQFSNSRSEMNVSTLELGDSALYLCASSLPLAGFNEQFFGPGTRLTVL.

In this sample, this clone turned up a few times. CDR3 in amino acids: CASSLGQNYGYTF. The DNA for the CDR3 is TGTGCCAGCAGCTTAGGGCAAAACTATGGCTACACCTTC. The chain recombines TRBV7-6 with TRBJ1-2; D is ambiguous. Germline V lookup: CDR1 SGHVS, CDR2 FNYEAQ. The CDR3 runs to 13 residues. The V end lost 1 base, the J end lost 2 bases, and 5 bases lay between the germline ends.

Only a few counts were recorded for this clone. V is TRBV9 and J is TRBJ2-5; TRBD2 is a possible D gene (6 bases). Germline CDR1 and CDR2: SGDLS and YYNGEE. Trimming took 4 bases from V and 13 from J, leaving 23 bases between them. The CDR3 sequence is 14 residues long. For the CDR3, the DNA is TGTGCCAGCAGCCCCGTGGGGACTTCGGAGACCTTGTACTTC. This translates into CASSPVGTSETLYF.

This clone was counted only a few times. V usage is TRBV7-2 and J usage is TRBJ2-7; the D gene is possibly TRBD2 (6 bases). CDR3 length: 15 amino acids. The germline CDR1 and CDR2 sequences are SGHTA and FQGNSA. Deletions cut 1 base from V and 2 bases from J, with 12 bases between. DNA of the CDR3: TGTGCCAGCAGCTTAGAACGGGGAGGTCCCTACGAGCAGTACTTC. Amino acids: CASSLERGGPYEQYF.

The rearrangement links TRBV15 to TRBJ1-5; D not certain. V dropped 8 bases and J dropped 3 bases, with 11 bases sitting between them. This CDR3 region has 13 residues. Germline V gene data show CDR1 as LNHNV and CDR2 as YYDKDF (reference sequence). This CDR3 reads CATATRTNQPQHF. CDR3 DNA sequence: TGTGCCACCGCCACCAGAACCAATCAGCCCCAGCATTTT.